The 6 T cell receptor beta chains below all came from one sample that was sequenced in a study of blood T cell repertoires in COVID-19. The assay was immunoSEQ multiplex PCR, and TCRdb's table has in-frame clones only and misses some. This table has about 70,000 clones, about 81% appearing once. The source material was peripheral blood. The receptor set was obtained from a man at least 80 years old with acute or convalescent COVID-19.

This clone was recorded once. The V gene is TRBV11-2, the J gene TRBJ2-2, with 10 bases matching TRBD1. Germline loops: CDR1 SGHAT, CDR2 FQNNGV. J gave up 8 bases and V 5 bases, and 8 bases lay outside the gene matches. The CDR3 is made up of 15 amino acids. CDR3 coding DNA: TGTGCCAGCAGCACGGGACAGGGGATAGGGGGGGAGCTGTTTTTT. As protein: CASSTGQGIGGELFF.

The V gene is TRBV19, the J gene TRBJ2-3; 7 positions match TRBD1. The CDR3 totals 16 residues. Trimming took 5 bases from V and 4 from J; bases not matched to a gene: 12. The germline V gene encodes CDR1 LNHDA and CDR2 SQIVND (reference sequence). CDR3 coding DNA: TGTGCCAGTAGTCCATCCTTCCAGACAGGGCCAGATACGCAGTATTTT. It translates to CASSPSFQTGPDTQYF. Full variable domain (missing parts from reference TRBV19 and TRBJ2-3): DGGITQSPKYLFRKEGQNVTLSCEQNLNHDAMYWYRQDPGQGLRLIYYSQIVNDFQKGDIAEGYSVSREKKESFPLTVTSAQKNPTAFYLCASSPSFQTGPDTQYFGPGTRLTVL.

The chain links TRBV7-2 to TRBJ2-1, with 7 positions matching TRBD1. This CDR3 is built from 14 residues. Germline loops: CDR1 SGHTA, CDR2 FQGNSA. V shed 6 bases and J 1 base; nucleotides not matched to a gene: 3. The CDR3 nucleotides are TGTGCCAGCAGTTCCAGGGGGTCCTACAATGAGCAGTTCTTC. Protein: CASSSRGSYNEQFF.

CDR3 region: CASSQDSSGNTIYF. The CDR3 region has the DNA TGTGCCAGCAGCCAAGACAGCTCTGGAAACACCATATATTTT. This rearrangement joins TRBV3-1 (or the pseudogene TRBV3-2) to TRBJ1-3, with D hard to call. CDR3 length equals 14 residues. CDR1 and CDR2 from the germline V gene are LGHDT and YNNKEL (reference sequence). Trimming removed 0 bases from V and 0 bases from J, with 3 bases in between.

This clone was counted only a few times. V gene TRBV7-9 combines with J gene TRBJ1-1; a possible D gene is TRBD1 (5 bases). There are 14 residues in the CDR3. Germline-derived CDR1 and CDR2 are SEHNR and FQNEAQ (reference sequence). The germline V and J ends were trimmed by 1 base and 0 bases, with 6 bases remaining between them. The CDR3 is CASSLGGLNTEAFF. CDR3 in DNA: TGTGCCAGCAGCTTAGGGGGCCTGAACACTGAAGCTTTCTTT.

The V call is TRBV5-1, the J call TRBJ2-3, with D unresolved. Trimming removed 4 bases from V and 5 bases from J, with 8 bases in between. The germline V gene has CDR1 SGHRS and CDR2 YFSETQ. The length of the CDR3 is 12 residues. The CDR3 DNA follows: TGCGCCAGCAGCAACGTCAGAGATACGCAGTATTTT. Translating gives CASSNVRDTQYF.